The 3 T cell receptor beta chains below were found in one sample sequenced in a study of tumor and adjacent non-tumor tissue in lung cancer (dated by TCRdb to the late 2010s). Libraries were made using multiplex PCR. The run used an Illumina HiSeq 2500. TCRbeta libraries were constructed through three rounds of nested PCR with primers (Table S4) according to protocols adapted from ARM-PCR. Through fastp at Q25 and MiXCR, TCRdb rebuilt clones from the public reads, retaining in-frame beta chains. Each record represents a unique CDR3 protein, reported with the most common genes and DNA among its rows. The sample data list more than 85,000 distinct CDR3 sequences, and about three fifths of these were observed just once. About 15% of the sample rests with the top ten. RNA was extracted from bulk unsorted tissue and checked for quality with a NanoDrop ND-1000 and an Agilent 2100. What was sequenced was lung tumor tissue. Every receptor here comes from a man aged 65 to 85 with non-small cell lung cancer.

This clonotype was picked up a small number of times. Its ends do not fully match the called genes, so a read error is possible. This chain connects TRBV10-3 to TRBJ2-7, with D possibly being TRBD1 (5 bases). This CDR3 has 12 amino acids. The germline CDR1 and CDR2 sequences are ENHRY and SYGVKD. In DNA form, the CDR3 reads TGTGACACCTGGACATGGGTCTACGAGCAGTATTTC. This gives the protein CDTWTWVYEQYF.

Worth noting for this clonotype: One end of the junction varies from germline; a read error may be responsible. J is TRBJ2-1 and V is TRBV4-2, with TRBD1 matching over 7 bases. The CDR3 spans 15 residues. CDR1 is LGHNA and CDR2 is YNFKEQ in the germline V gene. The DNA of the CDR3 is TGTGCCAGCAGCCAAAGGGGGCTCACCTACAATGGGCAGTTCTTC. It is translated as CASSQRGLTYNGQFF.

This clonotype was recorded many times. The chain is built from TRBV5-4 and TRBJ1-1, with 7 bases matching TRBD1. CDR3 size: 14 residues. V shed 3 bases, J shed 6 bases, and the junction held 8 bases outside the gene matches. From germline, CDR1 is SGHNT and CDR2 YYREEE (reference sequence). The CDR3 region is CASSWDRSRAEAFF. As DNA, the CDR3 is TGTGCCAGCAGCTGGGACAGATCAAGGGCTGAAGCTTTCTTT.